The 14 T cell receptor beta chains given below trace back to one sample, sequenced in a study of T cells in Graves' hyperthyroidism and ophthalmopathy. Authors of the study amplified TCR beta CDR3 regions from RNA transcripts. TCR CDR3 underwent first-round RT-PCR with the HTBI primer set. Each CDR3 protein is one row after TCRdb ran MiXCR on the multiplex PCR reads. The sample lists 300,000 to 400,000 distinct CDR3 sequences; about 13% were seen once. The sample was blood. The receptors shown here come from a woman younger than 35 with Graves' hyperthyroidism.

This clonotype was seen at least ten times. The rearrangement uses TRBV20-1 and TRBJ2-7, with 8 bases lining up with TRBD1. CDR1 and CDR2 from the germline V gene are DFQATT and SNEGSKA (reference sequence). V lost 2 bases, J lost 2 bases, and 8 bases stayed unmatched. The CDR3 runs 15 residues. Here the CDR3 reads CSARPIQGATYEQYF. CDR3 nucleotides: TGCAGTGCTAGACCAATTCAGGGGGCTACCTACGAGCAGTACTTC.

At least ten counts were recorded for this clonotype. V is TRBV3-1 and J is TRBJ1-5, with D unresolved. This CDR3 has 13 amino acids. Trimming cost V 4 bases and J 6 bases, with 10 bases left between them. CDR1 LGHDT and CDR2 YNNKEL come from the germline V gene (reference sequence). The CDR3, as DNA: TGTGCCAGCAGCCCCTCTGGGGTTCAGCCCCAGCATTTT. It yields the protein CASSPSGVQPQHF.

The table lists this clonotype with a few counts. This chain joins TRBV20-1 and TRBJ1-1; a possible D gene is TRBD1 (5 bases). V lost 5 bases and J 10 bases, leaving 26 bases between the germline ends. Per the germline V gene, CDR1 is DFQATT and CDR2 is SNEGSKA (reference sequence). This CDR3 is 15 amino acids long. CDR3 DNA: TGCAGTGCTGCCTCTGGGGACGTCGGAAGAAACGGAGCTTTCTTT. This translates into CSAASGDVGRNGAFF.

This clonotype was counted many times. This chain uses TRBV28 with TRBJ2-7; the D is unclear. Germline CDR1 reads MDHEN; CDR2 reads SYDVKM. The CDR3 covers 12 residues. V was cut by 1 base and J by 3 bases, with 4 bases left in between. The CDR3 DNA reads as TGTGCCAGCAGTTTATTGTACTACGAGCAGTACTTC. It specifies CASSLLYYEQYF.

This clonotype was counted ten times or more. V usage is TRBV12-5 and J usage is TRBJ2-7; D is undetermined. Trimming shortened V by 1 base and J by 4 bases, and 5 bases separated the two germline ends. Germline CDR1 reads LGHNT; CDR2 reads FRNRAP. The CDR3 loop spans 12 amino acids. In nucleotides, the CDR3 is TGTGCTAGTGGTTTGGGGATATACGAGCAGTACTTC. Its translation is CASGLGIYEQYF.

This clonotype has a count of ten or more. This chain joins TRBV29-1 and TRBJ2-1, with 9 bases fitting TRBD1. Per the germline V gene, CDR1 is SQVTM and CDR2 is ANQGSEA. The CDR3 spans 13 residues. With 3 bases clipped from V and 7 bases from J, the junction kept 4 bases outside the gene matches. In nucleotides, the CDR3 is TGCAGCGTTGACCGACAGGGGGTAAATGAGCAGTTCTTC. Translating gives CSVDRQGVNEQFF.

The sample holds many counts of this clonotype. V and J are TRBV28 and TRBJ2-7, with 7 bases matching TRBD1. V lost 1 base, J lost 5 bases, and 5 bases stayed unmatched. This CDR3 region has 14 residues. Germline CDR1 MDHEN, CDR2 SYDVKM. The CDR3 DNA reads as TGTGCCAGCAGTTTATCTAGGGGGCTCGACGAGCAGTACTTC. This encodes CASSLSRGLDEQYF.

There are many counts of this clonotype. This chain uses TRBV7-8 with TRBJ2-3, with 10 bases aligning to TRBD2. The CDR3 consists of 17 residues. Germline CDR1 and CDR2: SGHVS and FQNEAQ. Losses at the gene ends were 6 bases for V and 4 bases for J; bases not matched to a gene: 13. Here the CDR3 DNA reads TGTGCCAGCAGATTAAGGTTAAGCGGGAGGGCGGCAGATACGCAGTATTTT. Protein: CASRLRLSGRAADTQYF.

This clonotype appeared many times. This rearrangement joins TRBV5-1 to TRBJ1-1; perhaps TRBD1 as D (5 bases). The germline V gene encodes CDR1 SGHRS and CDR2 YFSETQ. The CDR3 totals 13 residues. Between the trimmed V and J ends, which lost 2 bases and 1 base, there was a span of 6 bases. The chain's CDR3 is CASSFQGNTEAFF. CDR3 DNA: TGCGCCAGCAGCTTTCAGGGGAACACTGAAGCTTTCTTT.

This clonotype was picked up a small number of times. The chain recombines TRBV20-1 with TRBJ1-2; D may be TRBD1 (5 bases). Trimming shortened V by 5 bases and J by 7 bases, and 14 bases separated the two germline ends. There are 12 residues in the CDR3. The germline V gene has CDR1 DFQATT and CDR2 SNEGSKA (reference sequence). The CDR3 bases are TGCAGTGCTTCCAGCCCGGGGGGTGGCTACACCTTC. Protein sequence: CSASSPGGGYTF.

This clonotype was seen ten or more times. The V call is TRBV18, the J call TRBJ1-5; D is unclear. Germline loops: CDR1 KGHSH, CDR2 LQKENI. This CDR3 spans 15 amino acids. V was pared by 3 bases and J by 4 bases, with 13 bases between. The chain's CDR3 is CASSPTEIMNQPQHF. In DNA form, the CDR3 reads TGTGCCAGCTCACCGACGGAGATTATGAATCAGCCCCAGCATTTT.

This clonotype was observed many times. The V call is TRBV4-3, the J call TRBJ2-1; 7 nucleotides agree with TRBD2. The CDR3 has 11 amino acids. The V segment lost 4 bases and the J segment 10 bases; nucleotides outside the gene matches: 1. The V gene's germline CDR1 is LGHNA and CDR2 YSLEER. The CDR3 coding sequence is TGCGCCAGCAGCCGGGAGGGGGAGCAGTTCTTC. It yields the protein CASSREGEQFF.

This clonotype was detected ten times or more. This chain connects TRBV20-1 to TRBJ1-5; D might be TRBD1 (5 bases). The germline V and J ends were trimmed by 5 bases and 4 bases, with 18 bases remaining between them. Germline lookup yields CDR1 DFQATT and CDR2 SNEGSKA (reference sequence). This CDR3 is built from 15 residues. The CDR3, as DNA: TGCAGTGCTCCGCGTATTCAGGGAGGAAATCAGCCCCAGCATTTT. Translating it yields CSAPRIQGGNQPQHF.

Ten or more counts support this clonotype. This sequence joins TRBV6-6 and TRBJ2-5, with TRBD2 as a possible D gene (6 bases). Trimming removed 2 bases from V and 4 bases from J, with 14 bases in between. CDR3 length: 15 residues. The germline CDR1 and CDR2 sequences are MNHNY and SVGAGI (reference sequence). The CDR3 reads CASSYVSSVSETQYF. The CDR3, as DNA: TGTGCCAGCAGTTACGTATCTAGCGTGTCAGAGACCCAGTACTTC.